This T cell receptor (beta chain) was captured in a study of cytomegalovirus exposure and HLA in healthy donors. Primers for the PCR totalled 60 Vbeta and 13 Jbeta. Produced via immunoSEQ multiplex PCR; TCRdb's table is partial and in-frame only. The sample records about 200,000 clones, about four fifths being singletons. As for this clone: Its specificity is not known.

Study-level results: Researchers reported in a later analysis that common viral pathogens appeared linked to several top clusters.

The germline gives CDR1 MDHEN, CDR2 SYDVKM. V dropped 5 bases and J dropped 3; count of bases not matched to a gene: 14. There are 17 residues in the CDR3. The specimen was PBMCs. This receptor was taken from a woman under 30 in good health and CMV-seronegative. The chain uses TRBV28 and TRBJ1-1; 8 positions match TRBD1. The CDR3 DNA is TGTGCCAGCAGTCCCACGGGGACAGGAGGGCCTTACACTGAAGCTTTCTTT. This codes for CASSPTGTGGPYTEAFF.